The TCR beta chain under discussion was sequenced for a study of vaccination effects on CD4 cells after COVID-19. Study summary: Post-vaccine draws lagged the second dose by a median of 72 days.

Clones were sequenced by immunoSEQ multiplex PCR, and TCRdb holds only the in-frame ones, with some missing. The sample comprises more than 65,000 clones, approximately 82% of which are singletons, and 1.2% rests with the top ten. Germline V gene lookup returns CDR1 SNHLY and CDR2 FYNNEI. Trimming stripped 6 bases from V and 3 bases from J, with 15 bases between. CDR3 length equals 14 residues. As regards this clone: Its antigen remains unknown.

CD4+ T cells specific for antigen were expanded with viral peptide pools by the ViraFEST assay before sequencing. With roughly 10 days of culture completed, CD4+ T cells were isolated. Participants were given two doses of BNT162b2 or mRNA-1273 vaccine. This TCR derives from a human donor who received a COVID-19 vaccine. The sample consisted of CD4+ T cells from PBMCs cultured with HCoV-229E spike peptides, taken after COVID-19 vaccination. J is TRBJ2-7 and V is TRBV2; TRBD2 is a possible D gene (5 bases). CDR3 nucleotides: TGTGCCAGCAGGCCGACTACCACATTCTACGAGCAGTACGTC. The encoded protein is CASRPTTTFYEQYV.